The 22 T cell receptor beta chains below all came from one sample that was sequenced in a study of cytomegalovirus exposure and HLA in healthy donors. PCR was performed using 60 Vbeta and 13 Jbeta primers. The protocol was immunoSEQ multiplex PCR, while the TCRdb copy is restricted to in-frame clones and leaves out a portion. The repertoire holds approximately 93,000 clones, with about four fifths as singletons. Material: PBMCs. Every receptor here comes from a woman aged 40 to 50 in good health and CMV-seronegative.

The CDR3, as DNA: TGTGCCAGCAGCAGCGGGACACCCATGAACACTGAAGCTTTCTTT. Translating it yields CASSSGTPMNTEAFF. V usage is TRBV5-4 and J usage is TRBJ1-1; tentatively, D is TRBD1 (6 bases). Trimming shortened V by 4 bases and J by 0 bases, and 13 bases separated the two germline ends. The CDR3 sequence is 15 residues long. The germline V gene encodes CDR1 SGHNT and CDR2 YYREEE (reference sequence).

The rearrangement joins TRBV7-3 to TRBJ2-1; D unclear. The CDR3 consists of 15 residues. With 5 bases removed from V and 2 bases from J, the gap between germline ends came to 13 bases. The V gene's germline CDR1 is SGHTA and CDR2 FQGTGA. The CDR3 sequence is CASSPPGVAYNEQFF. The DNA for the CDR3 is TGTGCCAGCAGCCCACCGGGTGTAGCCTACAATGAGCAGTTCTTC.

The rearrangement links TRBV20-1 to TRBJ1-2, with 7 bases matching TRBD1. Losses at the gene ends were 5 bases for V and 4 bases for J; bases not matched to a gene: 1. Germline V lookup: CDR1 DFQATT, CDR2 SNEGSKA (reference sequence). There are 11 residues in the CDR3. CDR3: CSAWTGYGYTF. Here the CDR3 DNA reads TGCAGTGCTTGGACAGGCTATGGCTACACCTTC.

The chain carries TRBV7-3 and TRBJ2-5; D gene ambiguous. Germline CDR1 is SGHTA and CDR2 is FQGTGA. Trimming pared 0 bases from V and 2 bases from J, leaving 10 bases between. This CDR3 is built from 15 residues. CDR3 bases: TGTGCCAGCAGCTTAACAGCACAGCAACAAGAGACCCAGTACTTC. This encodes CASSLTAQQQETQYF.

About this clone: An end of the junction differs from the germline gene, which may be a read error. The genes are TRBV7-7 and TRBJ2-1, with 11 bases lining up with TRBD2. The CDR3 loop spans 15 amino acids. CDR1 SSHAT and CDR2 FNYEAQ come from the germline V gene (reference sequence). The CDR3 coding sequence is TGTGCTAGCAGCCCAGTAGCGGGGGGGTCTAATGAGCAGTTCTTC. It codes for CASSPVAGGSNEQFF.

This clone turned up a few times. The chain recombines TRBV6-5 with TRBJ2-2; TRBD2 matches 10 bases. The germline CDR1 and CDR2 sequences are MNHEY and SVGAGI. The CDR3 is 15 amino acids. Trimming took 0 bases from V and 5 from J; bases not matched to a gene: 0. The chain's CDR3 is CASSYSLAGTGELFF. CDR3 coding DNA: TGTGCCAGCAGTTACTCACTAGCGGGGACCGGGGAGCTGTTTTTT.

There are a few counts of this clone. The genes are TRBV5-1 and TRBJ2-1, with TRBD1 identical over 9 bases. CDR3 length equals 16 residues. Trimming removed 4 bases from V and 1 base from J; junction bases left unmatched: 6. Per the germline V gene, CDR1 is SGHRS and CDR2 is YFSETQ. Here the CDR3 reads CASSAGQGLSYNEQFF. CDR3 DNA: TGCGCCAGCAGCGCAGGACAGGGGCTTTCCTACAATGAGCAGTTCTTC. Full variable domain (missing parts from reference TRBV5-1 and TRBJ2-1): KAGVTQTPRYLIKTRGQQVTLSCSPISGHRSVSWYQQTPGQGLQFLFEYFSETQRNKGNFPGRFSGRQFSNSRSEMNVSTLELGDSALYLCASSAGQGLSYNEQFFGPGTRLTVL.

This chain joins TRBV29-1 and TRBJ1-5; no clear D. The germline gives CDR1 SQVTM, CDR2 ANQGSEA. V lost 4 bases and J lost 4, with 11 bases in between. This CDR3 is built from 13 residues. CDR3 protein: CSVGAGRNQPQHF. Written as DNA, the CDR3 is TGCAGCGTTGGGGCAGGCAGAAATCAGCCCCAGCATTTT.

CDR3 sequence (DNA): TGTGCCAGCCGTTGGGGGCTTCTGAACACCGGGGAGCTGTTTTTT. This encodes CASRWGLLNTGELFF. The chain combines TRBV6-5 with TRBJ2-2; possibly TRBD1 for D (6 bases). V lost 8 bases and J 1 base, leaving 14 bases between the germline ends. The germline V gene encodes CDR1 MNHEY and CDR2 SVGAGI. The length of the CDR3 is 15 residues.

This chain connects TRBV21-1 to TRBJ1-1; the table's TRBD1 call for D was not verified on the DNA. TRBV21-1 is marked as a pseudogene. The CDR3 is 14 amino acids. In nucleotides, the CDR3 is TGTGCCAGCAGCAGGGGACAGACGAACACTGAAGCTTTCTTT. This codes for CASSRGQTNTEAFF.

The chain is built from TRBV7-9 and TRBJ1-1; 10 bases are a match to TRBD1. V lost 4 bases and J lost 4; bases outside the gene matches: 6. The CDR3 runs to 15 residues. Germline CDR1 SEHNR, CDR2 FQNEAQ (reference sequence). CDR3 nucleotides: TGTGCCAGCAGCTCCCCCTGGACAGGGGGCACTGAAGCTTTCTTT. Amino acids: CASSSPWTGGTEAFF.

This clone has just a few counts. The chain uses TRBV4-3 and TRBJ1-2; 9 bases are a match to TRBD1. The V and J ends lost 3 bases and 0 bases, in that order; junction bases with no gene match: 8. The CDR3 is 17 amino acids. Germline CDR1 and CDR2: LGHNA and YSLEER. The chain's CDR3 is CASSQLATGGANYGYTF. The CDR3 DNA sequence: TGCGCCAGCAGCCAGTTGGCTACAGGGGGCGCTAACTATGGCTACACCTTC.

This rearrangement joins TRBV30 to TRBJ1-6, with 9 bases identical to TRBD1. Losses at the gene ends were 3 bases for V and 7 bases for J; bases not matched to a gene: 7. This CDR3 spans 15 amino acids. Germline V gene sequence: CDR1 GTSNPN, CDR2 SVGIG (reference sequence). The CDR3 sequence: CAWSLPGQGNSPLHF. As DNA, the CDR3 is TGTGCCTGGAGCCTACCCGGACAGGGGAATTCACCCCTCCACTTT.

The V gene is TRBV6-1, the J gene TRBJ2-7; TRBD1 matches at 10 bases. Germline V gene data show CDR1 as MNHNS and CDR2 as SASEGT. Unmatched junction bases numbered 4, after V lost 8 bases and J lost 3 bases. The CDR3 totals 13 residues. The CDR3 DNA reads TGTGCCAGCGGGAGGACAGGGGGCTACGAGCAGTACTTC. Its protein is CASGRTGGYEQYF.

Worth noting for this clone: This sequence may be a read error, since a much larger clone differs from it by one base. The chain employs TRBV5-8 and TRBJ1-1, with 10 bases lining up with TRBD1. V shed 5 bases, J shed 1 base, and the junction held 2 bases outside the gene matches. This CDR3 is built from 14 residues. The germline V gene has CDR1 SGHTS and CDR2 YDEGEE. The CDR3 DNA sequence: TGTGCCAGCAGTTGGGACAGGGGGAACACTGAAGCTTTCTTT. This translates into CASSWDRGNTEAFF. The variable domain in full, completed from reference TRBV5-8 and TRBJ1-1, reads EAGVTQSPTHLIKTRGQQATLRCSPISGHTSVYWYQQALGLGLQFLLWYDEGEERNRGNFPPRFSGRQFPNYSSELNVNALELEDSALYLCASSWDRGNTEAFFGQGTRLTVV.

This clone was detected once. The rearrangement joins TRBV4-1 to TRBJ2-1; D gene ambiguous. CDR1 and CDR2 (germline): MGHRA, YSYEKL. V lost 2 bases and J lost 9, with 17 bases in between. This CDR3 is built from 15 residues. The chain's CDR3 is CASSQLGIPGGEQFF. The CDR3 DNA is TGCGCCAGCAGCCAACTAGGTATCCCGGGTGGTGAGCAGTTCTTC.

This clone was counted a single time. The CDR3: CASSVAAGAYEQYF. CDR3 coding DNA: TGTGCCAGCAGCGTAGCCGCCGGGGCCTACGAGCAGTACTTC. V gene TRBV9 combines with J gene TRBJ2-7, with D possibly TRBD2 on 5 matching bases. V lost 0 bases to trimming and J lost 2 bases, with 9 bases between them. The CDR3 has 14 amino acids. CDR1 and CDR2 (germline): SGDLS, YYNGEE.

The table lists this clone with a few counts. The chain combines TRBV7-8 with TRBJ2-7; D is unclear. V was cut by 3 bases and J by 9 bases, with 12 bases left in between. The CDR3 contains 12 residues. Germline lookup yields CDR1 SGHVS and CDR2 FQNEAQ. CDR3 loop: CASSLPAGGQYF. In DNA, the CDR3 is TGTGCCAGCAGCTTGCCCGCAGGTGGGCAGTACTTC. Filled out from reference TRBV7-8 and TRBJ2-7, the complete variable domain reads GAGVSQSPRYKVAKRGQDVALRCDPISGHVSLFWYQQALGQGPEFLTYFQNEAQLDKSGLPSDRFFAERPEGSVSTLKIQRTQQEDSAVYLCASSLPAGGQYFGPGTRLTVT.

The count of this clone is one. The chain employs TRBV6-1 and TRBJ2-7; 7 bases match TRBD1. Germline V gene lookup returns CDR1 MNHNS and CDR2 SASEGT. The CDR3 is 14 amino acids. J gave up 4 bases and V 3 bases, and 6 bases lay outside the gene matches. The CDR3 is CASSDQGGGYEQYF. The CDR3 bases are TGTGCCAGCAGTGATCAAGGGGGCGGATACGAGCAGTACTTC.

V usage is TRBV5-1 and J usage is TRBJ2-3; 14 bases agree with TRBD2. The V gene end was trimmed by 1 base and the J gene end by 2 bases; junction bases not matched to a gene: 3. This CDR3 region has 17 residues. Germline-derived CDR1 and CDR2 are SGHRS and YFSETQ. CDR3 sequence: CASSLLGLAGATDTQYF. The CDR3 DNA follows: TGCGCCAGCAGCTTGTTGGGACTAGCGGGGGCCACAGATACGCAGTATTTT.

The table lists this clone with a few counts. J is TRBJ1-1 and V is TRBV14, with D tentatively TRBD1 (5 bases). The CDR3 extends over 15 amino acids. Germline lookup yields CDR1 SGHDN and CDR2 FVKESK. V shed 3 bases and J shed 1 base, with 12 bases lying between them. CDR3 coding DNA: TGTGCCAGCAGCCAGGTATCGACAGAGAACACTGAAGCTTTCTTT. Its protein product is CASSQVSTENTEAFF. The full variable domain, with the rest looked up from reference TRBV14 and TRBJ1-1, is EAGVTQFPSHSVIEKGQTVTLRCDPISGHDNLYWYRRVMGKEIKFLLHFVKESKQDESGMPNNRFLAERTGGTYSTLKVQPAELEDSGVYFCASSQVSTENTEAFFGQGTRLTVV.

This chain links TRBV28 with TRBJ1-5; no definite D call. V lost 7 bases and J lost 4, with 11 bases in between. The CDR3 extends over 13 amino acids. CDR1 and CDR2 from the germline V gene are MDHEN and SYDVKM. CDR3 DNA sequence: TGTGCCAGCAATCGGGTAGCAAATCAGCCCCAGCATTTT. Its translation is CASNRVANQPQHF.